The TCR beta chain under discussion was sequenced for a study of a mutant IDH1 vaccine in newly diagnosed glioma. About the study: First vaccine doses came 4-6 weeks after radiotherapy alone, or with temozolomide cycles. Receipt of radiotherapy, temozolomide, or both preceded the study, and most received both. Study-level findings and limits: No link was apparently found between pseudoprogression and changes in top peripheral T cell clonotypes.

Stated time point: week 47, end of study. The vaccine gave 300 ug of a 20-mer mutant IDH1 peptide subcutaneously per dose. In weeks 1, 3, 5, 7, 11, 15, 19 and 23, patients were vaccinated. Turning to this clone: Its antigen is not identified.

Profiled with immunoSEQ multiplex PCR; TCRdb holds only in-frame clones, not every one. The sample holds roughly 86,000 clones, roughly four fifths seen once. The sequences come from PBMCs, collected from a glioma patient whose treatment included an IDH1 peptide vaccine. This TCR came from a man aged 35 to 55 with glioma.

The CDR3 coding sequence is TGCGCCAGCAGCCACGGGACCTCGGGCTATGGCTACACCTTC. Its translation: CASSHGTSGYGYTF. This rearrangement joins TRBV4-1 to TRBJ1-2; D is possibly TRBD1 (5 bases). This CDR3 is built from 14 residues. Germline CDR1 reads MGHRA; CDR2 reads YSYEKL. Trimming pared 3 bases from V and 4 bases from J, leaving 12 bases between.